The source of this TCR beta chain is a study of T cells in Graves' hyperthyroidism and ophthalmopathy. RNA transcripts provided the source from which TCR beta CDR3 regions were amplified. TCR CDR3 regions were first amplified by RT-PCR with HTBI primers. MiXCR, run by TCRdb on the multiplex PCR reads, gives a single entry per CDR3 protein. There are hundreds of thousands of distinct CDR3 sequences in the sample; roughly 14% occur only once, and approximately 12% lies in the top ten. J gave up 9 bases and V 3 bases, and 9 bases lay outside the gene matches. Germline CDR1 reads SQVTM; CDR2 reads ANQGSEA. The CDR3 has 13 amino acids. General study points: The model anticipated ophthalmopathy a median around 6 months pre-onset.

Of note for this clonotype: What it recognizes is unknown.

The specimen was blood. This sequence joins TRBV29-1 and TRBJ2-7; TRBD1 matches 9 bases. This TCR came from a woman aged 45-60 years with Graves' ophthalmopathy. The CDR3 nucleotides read TGCAGCGTTGATCGCGGGACAGGGCGCGGGCAGTACTTC. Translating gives CSVDRGTGRGQYF.